This T cell receptor beta chain was profiled in a study of human T cells and chemical hapten exposure. In the study overall: Patients' scalps got diphenylcyclopropenone weekly throughout the approximately 25-week study. Study results and limitations: Healthy individuals' immune responses may differ from those of donors, who had alopecia. Higher patch test scores went with higher counts of PT1 expanded TCRs.

Time point of the sample: patch test 3, about 24 weeks after DPC sensitization. Treatment meaning: therapeutic diphenylcyclopropenone sensitization with weekly scalp DPC. The junction had 7 bases not matched to a gene; V was cut back by 3 bases and J by 3 bases. Germline values: CDR1 KGHSH, CDR2 LQKENI. CDR3 length equals 15 residues. In its sample, this clonotype was seen a few times. The antigen remains undetermined. Under the authors' procedure: Counts of TCRs in each sample centred on a median of around 96,000 and extended from around 24,000 to 710,000. TCRdb re-called the RACE reads with MiXCR, one entry per CDR3 protein. The V and J calls, along with clone size, are taken from TCRdb and not from the paper's own processing. Seen here are under 75,000 distinct CDR3 sequences, around 10% observed once, and the top ten hold 1.4%.

The genes are TRBV18 and TRBJ2-7; 8 bases agree with TRBD1. This TCR derives from a woman between 45 and 60 years old with alopecia areata. Some clones in this sample may be carry-over from other donors' samples. The sequencing used whole blood, collected in connection with sensitization to the hapten diphenylcyclopropenone (DPC). CDR3 sequence reads: CASSPDRDTFYEQYF. CDR3 nucleotides: TGTGCCAGCTCACCGGACAGGGACACCTTCTACGAGCAGTACTTC.